The present T cell receptor beta chain was sequenced within a study of blood T cell repertoires in COVID-19. Across the study: Some COVID-19 samples were acute and others convalescent; all came from the United States, Italy and Spain. PBMCs, B-cell-depleted T cells, or T cells were the source of the cDNA or gDNA that made up the material.

As handled by the study authors: Estimation of nucleated cell counts was performed using reference gene primer amplification. The method was immunoSEQ multiplex PCR; TCRdb's version includes in-frame clones alone and lacks a portion of them. The V and J calls and clone size are taken from that table; D and trimming were inferred from the DNA. Among roughly 230,000 clones listed, 75% to 90% were seen once. Germline loops: CDR1 LNHDA, CDR2 SQIVND (reference sequence). Between the trimmed V and J ends, which lost 5 bases and 5 bases, there was a span of 9 bases. The CDR3 is 12 residues long. Sequences were obtained from peripheral blood. This rearrangement joins TRBV19 to TRBJ2-5; D may be TRBD1 (6 bases). This receptor was obtained from a man aged 40-49 years with acute or convalescent COVID-19. CDR3 sequence (DNA): TGTGCCAGTAGTCCCCAGGGGGAGACCCAGTACTTC. Its protein product is CASSPQGETQYF.